A selection of T cell receptor beta chains follows, all from one sample in a study of regulatory T cells in long-lasting Graves disease. MiXCR was run by TCRdb on the multiplex PCR reads, yielding one entry per CDR3 protein. The sample yields about 300,000 distinct CDR3 sequences, roughly a fifth seen once. The sequenced sample was peripheral blood mononuclear cells (PBMCs), obtained when the disease was refractory, from a patient treated with antithyroid drugs. The receptor set was obtained from a female donor with Graves disease. Both conserved end residues are part of each CDR3. Each record gives: clone size, J gene, V gene, D gene, CDR3 protein, CDR3 DNA. D genes are given only for firm matches. Part of the rows lack a size; the others show once, few, many or a class for expanded clones.

>many|TRBJ2-7|TRBV6-1|NA
CASSDGGRYEQYF
TGTGCCAGCAGTGATGGTGGCCGCTACGAGCAGTACTTC
>few|TRBJ2-2|TRBV6-2/TRBV6-3|TRBD2
CASSLSPGGAGELFF
TGTGCCAGCAGTTTATCACCGGGGGGTGCCGGGGAGCTGTTTTTT
>few|TRBJ1-6|TRBV27|TRBD1
CASIPTGGSYNSPLHF
TGTGCCAGCATTCCGACAGGGGGCTCCTATAATTCACCCCTCCACTTT
>once|TRBJ2-7|TRBV14|NA
CASSQVRSRSYEQYF
TGTGCCAGCAGCCAAGTTCGCAGCCGATCCTACGAGCAGTACTTC
>NA|TRBJ1-4|TRBV20-1|NA
CSADPPQSKKLFF
TGCAGTGCCGACCCGCCTCAGTCGAAAAAACTGTTTTTT
>NA|TRBJ2-5|TRBV5-1|NA
CASSLERGAGETQYF
TGCGCCAGCAGCTTGGAACGTGGGGCCGGAGAGACCCAGTACTTC
>few|TRBJ2-1|TRBV28|NA
CATRAGGNEQFF
TGTGCCACCCGGGCAGGAGGCAATGAGCAGTTCTTC
>few|TRBJ1-1|TRBV6-5|NA
CASSYVGLANTEAFF
TGTGCCAGCAGTTACGTCGGGTTGGCGAACACTGAAGCTTTCTTT
>few|TRBJ1-6|TRBV25-1|NA
CASRTLVISPLHF
TGTGCCAGCAGAACCTTAGTAATCTCACCCCTCCACTTT
>NA|TRBJ2-6|TRBV5-1|NA
CASSLDGQSSGANVLTF
TGCGCCAGCAGCTTGGATGGACAAAGCTCTGGGGCCAACGTCCTGACTTTC
>many|TRBJ2-2|TRBV7-3|NA
CASSPQATGELFF
TGTGCCAGCAGCCCCCAAGCCACCGGGGAGCTGTTTTTT
>many|TRBJ2-5|TRBV2|NA
CADVAETQYF
TGTGCCGACGTAGCGGAGACCCAGTACTTC
>NA|TRBJ2-2|TRBV7-2|TRBD2
CASSLYLELAGGPSGELFF
TGTGCCAGCAGCTTATACTTGGAACTAGCGGGAGGGCCAAGCGGGGAGCTGTTTTTT
>few|TRBJ2-7|TRBV12-3/TRBV12-4|NA
CASGGSYYEQYF
TGTGCCAGCGGGGGGTCCTACTACGAGCAGTACTTC
>few|TRBJ1-2|TRBV29-1|NA
CSVDGAYGYTF
TGCAGCGTTGACGGAGCCTATGGCTACACCTTC
>many|TRBJ1-4|TRBV28|NA
CASSLLSRVGEKLFF
TGTGCCAGCAGTTTATTGTCCAGAGTGGGTGAAAAACTGTTTTTT
>NA|TRBJ2-1|TRBV19|NA
CASRPSNNEQFF
TGTGCCAGTAGGCCCTCCAACAATGAGCAGTTCTTC
>many|TRBJ2-7|TRBV7-3|TRBD1
CASSSPWDRGLGYEQYF
TGTGCCAGCAGCTCTCCCTGGGACAGGGGACTAGGCTACGAGCAGTACTTC
>NA|TRBJ2-4|TRBV12-3/TRBV12-4|NA
CASSRRIQGNIQYF
TGTGCCAGCAGCCGGCGCATCCAGGGAAACATTCAGTACTTC
>NA|TRBJ1-1|TRBV6-4|TRBD1
CASSEVGQGSMNTEAFF
TGTGCCAGCAGCGAGGTAGGACAGGGGTCTATGAACACTGAAGCTTTCTTT
>many|TRBJ1-5|TRBV2|NA
CASTSRVGDQPQHF
TGTGCCAGCACGTCAAGGGTAGGGGATCAGCCCCAGCATTTT
>NA|TRBJ2-5|TRBV25-1|NA
CDSSEYRTGGKEAQYF
TGTGACAGCAGTGAATACCGTACCGGTGGGAAAGAGGCCCAGTACTTC
>NA|TRBJ1-1|TRBV5-1|NA
CASSLAWKNTEAFF
TGCGCCAGCAGCTTGGCCTGGAAGAACACTGAAGCTTTCTTT
>few|TRBJ2-7|TRBV29-1|NA
CSVAESGPLGQYF
TGCAGCGTTGCCGAGTCCGGTCCCCTTGGGCAGTACTTC
>NA|TRBJ1-1|TRBV11-2|NA
CASSPRTDLTEAFF
TGTGCCAGCAGTCCGCGGACGGACCTCACTGAAGCTTTCTTT
>many|TRBJ1-1|TRBV7-6|NA
CASSSMGGGTEAFF
TGTGCCAGCAGCTCCATGGGGGGAGGGACTGAAGCTTTCTTT
>many|TRBJ1-5|TRBV20-1|TRBD1
CSARVPGQSTNQPQHF
TGCAGTGCTAGAGTTCCGGGACAGAGTACCAATCAGCCCCAGCATTTT
>NA|TRBJ2-7|TRBV3-1|TRBD1
CASSMPGTGTFYEQYF
TGTGCCAGCAGTATGCCCGGGACAGGGACTTTCTACGAGCAGTACTTC
>few|TRBJ2-1|TRBV2|TRBD2
CASGRGTSGGNEQFF
TGTGCCAGCGGAAGGGGGACTAGCGGAGGCAATGAGCAGTTCTTC
>few|TRBJ2-2|TRBV7-9|TRBD2
CASSLARAPSGANTGELFF
TGTGCCAGCAGCTTAGCGAGGGCGCCTAGCGGTGCGAACACCGGGGAGCTGTTTTTT
>NA|TRBJ1-2|TRBV19|NA
CATRPPQGVYGYTF
TGTGCCACTAGGCCCCCGCAGGGTGTCTATGGCTACACCTTC
>few|TRBJ2-2|TRBV20-1|TRBD2
CSARDLAGALNTGELFF
TGCAGTGCTAGAGATTTAGCGGGAGCCTTGAACACCGGGGAGCTGTTTTTT
>many|TRBJ1-1|TRBV28|NA
CASSSVHGTEAFF
TGTGCCAGCAGTTCAGTACATGGAACTGAAGCTTTCTTT
>NA|TRBJ2-1|TRBV20-1|NA
CSAMDGTSLSGQFF
TGCAGTGCTATGGACGGGACCAGCCTTTCCGGGCAGTTCTTC
>many|TRBJ1-2|TRBV18|NA
CASSPFRGPTPNYGYTF
TGTGCCAGCTCACCGTTCAGGGGACCTACCCCTAACTATGGCTACACCTTC
>NA|TRBJ2-5|TRBV18|TRBD1
CASSPPGQGLQETQYF
TGTGCCAGCTCACCACCCGGACAGGGACTCCAAGAGACCCAGTACTTC
>NA|TRBJ2-7|TRBV28|NA
CASSSAALPYEQYF
TGTGCCAGCAGTTCTGCTGCTCTTCCCTACGAGCAGTACTTC
>many|TRBJ2-7|TRBV28|NA
CASSYLAQGSEQYF
TGTGCCAGCAGCTATCTCGCACAGGGATCCGAGCAGTACTTC
>few|TRBJ1-2|TRBV4-3|NA
CASSQDKPPLGYGYTF
TGCGCCAGCAGCCAAGATAAACCCCCCCTGGGATATGGCTACACCTTC
>NA|TRBJ2-2|TRBV7-2|NA
CASSPLTATGELFF
TGTGCCAGCAGCCCCCTGACAGCAACCGGGGAGCTGTTTTTT
>few|TRBJ1-1|TRBV7-8|TRBD1
CASSGPHVGTGNTEAFF
TGTGCCAGCAGCGGCCCCCACGTAGGGACAGGGAACACTGAAGCTTTCTTT
>few|TRBJ2-7|TRBV6-5|NA
CASSYREGPYEQYF
TGTGCCAGCAGTTATCGGGAAGGGCCCTACGAGCAGTACTTC
>few|TRBJ2-1|TRBV7-2|TRBD2
CASSLAGLAPYDEQFF
TGTGCCAGCAGCTTAGCGGGACTAGCTCCCTACGATGAGCAGTTCTTC
>few|TRBJ2-7|TRBV4-1|NA
CASSQGVTRLDEQYF
TGCGCCAGCAGCCAAGGGGTCACTAGGCTCGACGAGCAGTACTTC
>many|TRBJ2-7|TRBV11-2|NA
CASSSEDSYEQYF
TGTGCCAGCAGCTCCGAGGACAGCTACGAGCAGTACTTC
>many|TRBJ1-2|TRBV12-3/TRBV12-4|NA
CASSFLGDYGYTF
TGTGCCAGCAGTTTTTTGGGCGACTATGGCTACACCTTC